This TCR beta chain was profiled in a study of shared clonotypes between healthy human individuals. For this clone: The antigen is unknown.

The CDR3 contains 15 residues. V was shortened by 5 bases and J by 0 bases, with 11 bases between the two germline ends. Per the germline V gene, CDR1 is SGHAT and CDR2 is FQNNGV. General study points: Deeper or shallower sequencing was expected to change how clonotypes are shared among donors.

The method was immunoSEQ multiplex PCR; TCRdb's version includes in-frame clones alone and lacks a portion of them. The sample records approximately 1.4 million clones, 95% to 99% being singletons. The sequencing sample was made of naive CD4+ T cells sorted from blood. Specified subset: CD45RA+ positively selected. The chain joins TRBV11-2 to TRBJ1-3; no clear D. This TCR was sampled from a young man in good health. DNA for the CDR3: TGTGCCAGCAGCGCCTGGACGGTCTCTGGAAACACCATATATTTT. Translating it yields CASSAWTVSGNTIYF.